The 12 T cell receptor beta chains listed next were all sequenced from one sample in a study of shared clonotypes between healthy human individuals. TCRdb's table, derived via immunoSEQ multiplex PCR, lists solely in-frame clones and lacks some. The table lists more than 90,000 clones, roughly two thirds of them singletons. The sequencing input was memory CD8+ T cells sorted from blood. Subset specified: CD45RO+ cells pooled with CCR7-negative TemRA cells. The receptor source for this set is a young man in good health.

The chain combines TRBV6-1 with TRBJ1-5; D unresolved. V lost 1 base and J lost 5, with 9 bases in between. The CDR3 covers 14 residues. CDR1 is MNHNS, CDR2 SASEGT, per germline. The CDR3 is CASSEEGEHQPQHF. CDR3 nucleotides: TGTGCCAGCAGTGAAGAGGGAGAACATCAGCCCCAGCATTTT.

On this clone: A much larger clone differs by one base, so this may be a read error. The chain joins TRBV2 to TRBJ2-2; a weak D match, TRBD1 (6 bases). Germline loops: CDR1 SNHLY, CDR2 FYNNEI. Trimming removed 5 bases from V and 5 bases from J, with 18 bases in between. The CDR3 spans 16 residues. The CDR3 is CASSNEGVILTGELFF. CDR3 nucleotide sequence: TGTGCCAGCAGTAATGAGGGGGTCATACTAACCGGGGAGCTGTTTTTT.

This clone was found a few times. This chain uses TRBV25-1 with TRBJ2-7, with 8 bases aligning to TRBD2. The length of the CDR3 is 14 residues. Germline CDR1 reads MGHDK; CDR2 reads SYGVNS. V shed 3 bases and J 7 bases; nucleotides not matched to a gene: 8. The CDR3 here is CASSDAGGPGEQYF. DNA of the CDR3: TGTGCCAGCAGTGACGCGGGGGGTCCCGGGGAGCAGTACTTC.

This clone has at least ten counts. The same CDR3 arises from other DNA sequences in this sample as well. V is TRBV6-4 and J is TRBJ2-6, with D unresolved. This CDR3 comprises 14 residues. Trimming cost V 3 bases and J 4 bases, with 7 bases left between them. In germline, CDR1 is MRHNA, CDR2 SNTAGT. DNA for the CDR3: TGTGCCAGCAGTGAGGGCGCCGGGGCCAACGTCCTGACTTTC. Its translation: CASSEGAGANVLTF.

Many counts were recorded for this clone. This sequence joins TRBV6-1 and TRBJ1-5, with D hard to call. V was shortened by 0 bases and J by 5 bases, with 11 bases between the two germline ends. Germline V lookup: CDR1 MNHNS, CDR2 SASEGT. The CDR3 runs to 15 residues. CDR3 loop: CASSEAPSSHQPQHF. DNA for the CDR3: TGTGCCAGCAGTGAAGCGCCATCATCACATCAGCCCCAGCATTTT.

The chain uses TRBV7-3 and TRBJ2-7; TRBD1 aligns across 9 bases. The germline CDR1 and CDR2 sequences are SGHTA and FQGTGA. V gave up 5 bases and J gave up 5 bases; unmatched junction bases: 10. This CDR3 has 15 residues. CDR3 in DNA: TGTGCCAGCAGCCCAACCGGGACAGGGATCAACGAGCAGTACTTC. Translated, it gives CASSPTGTGINEQYF.

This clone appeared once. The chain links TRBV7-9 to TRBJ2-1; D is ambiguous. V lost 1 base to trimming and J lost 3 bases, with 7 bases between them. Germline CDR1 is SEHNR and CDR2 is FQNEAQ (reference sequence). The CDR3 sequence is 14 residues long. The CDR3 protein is CASSLGTDYNEQFF. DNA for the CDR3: TGTGCCAGCAGCTTAGGAACAGACTACAATGAGCAGTTCTTC. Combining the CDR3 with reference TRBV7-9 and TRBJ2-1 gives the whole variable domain DTGVSQNPRHKITKRGQNVTFRCDPISEHNRLYWYRQTLGQGPEFLTYFQNEAQLEKSRLLSDRFSAERPKGSFSTLEIQRTEQGDSAMYLCASSLGTDYNEQFFGPGTRLTVL.

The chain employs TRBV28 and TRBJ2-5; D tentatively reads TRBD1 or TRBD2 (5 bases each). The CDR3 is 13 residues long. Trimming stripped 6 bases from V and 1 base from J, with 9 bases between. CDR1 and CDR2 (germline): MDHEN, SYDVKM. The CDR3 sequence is CASSPGTQETQYF. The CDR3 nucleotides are TGTGCCAGCAGCCCCGGGACCCAAGAGACCCAGTACTTC.

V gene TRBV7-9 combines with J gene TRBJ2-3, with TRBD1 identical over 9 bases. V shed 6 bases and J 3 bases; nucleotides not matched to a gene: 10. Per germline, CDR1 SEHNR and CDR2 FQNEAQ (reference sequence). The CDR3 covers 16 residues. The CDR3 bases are TGTGCCAGCAGTCCTGGACAGGGGAGGATAACAGATACGCAGTATTTT. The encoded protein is CASSPGQGRITDTQYF.

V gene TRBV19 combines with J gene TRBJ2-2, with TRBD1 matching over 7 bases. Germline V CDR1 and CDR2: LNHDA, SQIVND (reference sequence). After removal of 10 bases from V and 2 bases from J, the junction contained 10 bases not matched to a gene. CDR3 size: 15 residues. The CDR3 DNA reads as TGTGCCACCCATAGGGGGACAGTTAACACCGGGGAGCTGTTTTTT. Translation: CATHRGTVNTGELFF.

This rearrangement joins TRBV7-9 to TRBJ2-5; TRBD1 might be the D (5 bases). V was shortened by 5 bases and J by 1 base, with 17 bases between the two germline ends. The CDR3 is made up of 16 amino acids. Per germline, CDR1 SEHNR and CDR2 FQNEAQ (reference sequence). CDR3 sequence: CASSASGLSSQETQYF. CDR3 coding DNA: TGTGCCAGCAGCGCGTCAGGGCTATCGTCCCAAGAGACCCAGTACTTC. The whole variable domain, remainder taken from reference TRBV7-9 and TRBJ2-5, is DTGVSQNPRHKITKRGQNVTFRCDPISEHNRLYWYRQTLGQGPEFLTYFQNEAQLEKSRLLSDRFSAERPKGSFSTLEIQRTEQGDSAMYLCASSASGLSSQETQYFGPGTRLLVL.

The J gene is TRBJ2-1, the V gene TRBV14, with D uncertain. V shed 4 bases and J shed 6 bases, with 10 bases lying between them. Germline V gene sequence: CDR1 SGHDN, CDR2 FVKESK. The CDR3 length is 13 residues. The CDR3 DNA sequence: TGTGCCAGCAGCCCCACGGGTCTCAATGAGCAGTTCTTC. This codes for CASSPTGLNEQFF.